Each of the 16 T cell receptor beta chains below was sequenced from the same sample in a study of T cell repertoires in cytomegalovirus infection. From the reads, TCRdb called clonotypes with MiXCR, one entry per CDR3 protein. The data show fewer than 250,000 distinct CDR3 sequences, with roughly 20% seen just once and approximately 18% held by the top ten. Sample: CD8+ T cells from PBMCs. These receptors were obtained from a human donor in good health (CMV status not recorded). Some clones in this sample may be carry-over from other donors' samples.

The genes are TRBV7-8 and TRBJ1-1, with TRBD1 identical over 7 bases. The V segment lost 1 base and the J segment 7 bases; nucleotides outside the gene matches: 3. In germline, CDR1 is SGHVS, CDR2 FQNEAQ. The CDR3 has 13 amino acids. The DNA for the CDR3 is TGTGCCAGCAGCTTAGAATGGACAGGTGAAGCTTTCTTT. It codes for CASSLEWTGEAFF.

This clonotype has only a few counts. This chain links TRBV20-1 with TRBJ2-2; 10 positions agree with TRBD2. Germline V CDR1 and CDR2: DFQATT, SNEGSKA (reference sequence). This CDR3 has 17 amino acids. V lost 0 bases, J lost 8 bases, and 12 bases stayed unmatched. CDR3 amino acids: CSARDLASGGSPGELFF. CDR3 bases: TGCAGTGCTAGAGATCTAGCTAGCGGGGGTTCACCGGGGGAGCTGTTTTTT.

This clonotype has a handful of counts. The V gene is TRBV7-9, the J gene TRBJ2-6; D not certain. This CDR3 is 16 amino acids long. Germline V lookup: CDR1 SEHNR, CDR2 FQNEAQ (reference sequence). The V gene lost 2 bases and the J gene lost 2 bases, with 10 bases spanning the gap. CDR3 nucleotide sequence: TGTGCCAGCAGCTTACCTGCGATTACTGGGGCCAACGTCCTGACTTTC. It is translated as CASSLPAITGANVLTF.

The table lists this clonotype with a few counts. The CDR3 DNA follows: TGTGCCAGCAGTTTACCTCGAATAGGGGAGACTGAAGCTTTCTTT. Translation gives CASSLPRIGETEAFF. The J gene is TRBJ1-1, the V gene TRBV28; a possible D gene is TRBD1 (5 bases). The CDR3 spans 15 residues. Germline V gene data show CDR1 as MDHEN and CDR2 as SYDVKM. Trimming shortened V by 2 bases and J by 5 bases, and 15 bases separated the two germline ends.

In its sample, this clonotype was seen a few times. The rearrangement links TRBV12-3 or TRBV12-4 to TRBJ1-5, with a tentative D call TRBD1 (5 bases). The V end was cut by 3 bases, the J end by 4 bases, with 13 bases between. The CDR3 is 15 residues long. CDR3 region: CASSLMRDGNQPQHF. For the CDR3, the DNA is TGTGCCAGCAGTTTGATGCGGGACGGAAATCAGCCCCAGCATTTT.

The chain recombines TRBV11-2 with TRBJ1-1, with unresolved D. The CDR3 sequence is 14 residues long. V lost 5 bases to trimming and J lost 1 base, with 11 bases between them. CDR1 SGHAT and CDR2 FQNNGV come from the germline V gene. CDR3 coding DNA: TGTGCCAGCAGCCCCCGGCCCGCGAACACTGAAGCTTTCTTT. This gives the protein CASSPRPANTEAFF.

The DNA for the CDR3 is TGTGCCAGCAGTGAATGGGGACAGAGGGGAAACAATGAGCAGTTCTTC. Amino acid sequence: CASSEWGQRGNNEQFF. The chain uses TRBV6-4 and TRBJ2-1; the match to TRBD1 covers 7 bases. This CDR3 is built from 16 residues. The trim removed 3 bases at V and 5 bases at J, leaving 10 bases unmatched. Germline assignment: CDR1 MRHNA and CDR2 SNTAGT.

This clonotype was detected only a few times. This chain connects TRBV6-1 to TRBJ2-7; D is tentatively TRBD1 or TRBD2 (6 bases each). Germline CDR1 reads MNHNS; CDR2 reads SASEGT. CDR3 length: 14 amino acids. The germline V and J ends were trimmed by 8 bases and 4 bases, with 18 bases remaining between them. The chain's CDR3 is CASRRRGPQYEQYF. The CDR3 nucleotides read TGTGCCAGCCGAAGACGGGGGCCGCAATACGAGCAGTACTTC.

The chain is built from TRBV5-5 and TRBJ2-1; D possibly corresponds to TRBD1 (5 bases). Trimming pared 1 base from V and 2 bases from J, leaving 13 bases between. There are 16 residues in the CDR3. The germline V gene has CDR1 SGHKS and CDR2 YYEKEE (reference sequence). The CDR3 DNA reads as TGTGCCAGCAGCTTGCTCAGGGATTCGGCCTACAATGAGCAGTTCTTC. It is translated as CASSLLRDSAYNEQFF.

In the case of this clonotype: The DNA is omitted, as the CDR3 cannot be located on it reliably, and the CDR3 follows TCRdb's listing. This chain connects TRBV6-6 to TRBJ1-1. The CDR3 totals 12 residues, both ends included. Per germline, CDR1 MNHNY and CDR2 SVGAGI (reference sequence). The CDR3 here is CASILGNTEAFF.

The chain combines TRBV4-1 with TRBJ2-3; 8 nucleotides agree with TRBD2. CDR1 and CDR2 (germline): MGHRA, YSYEKL. Unmatched junction bases numbered 11, after V lost 7 bases and J lost 5 bases. There are 15 residues in the CDR3. DNA of the CDR3: TGCGCCAGCACCCCCTGGGCGGGGGGCGAAGATACGCAGTATTTT. The encoded protein is CASTPWAGGEDTQYF.

V gene TRBV12-5 combines with J gene TRBJ1-1, with a weak D call TRBD1 (5 bases). The CDR3 extends over 15 amino acids. The germline V gene has CDR1 LGHNT and CDR2 FRNRAP. The germline V and J ends were trimmed by 0 bases and 1 base, with 9 bases remaining between them. The CDR3 loop reads CASGLVYRPNTEAFF. CDR3 DNA sequence: TGTGCTAGTGGTTTGGTCTACAGGCCGAACACTGAAGCTTTCTTT.

The rearrangement joins TRBV5-1 to TRBJ2-7, with a possible D match to TRBD1 (5 bases). The CDR3 consists of 15 residues. Germline V CDR1 and CDR2: SGHRS, YFSETQ. Deletions cut 0 bases from V and 3 bases from J, with 13 bases between. The CDR3 DNA follows: TGCGCCAGCAGCTTGGGAGCAGGGTGGATCTACGAGCAGTACTTC. It translates to CASSLGAGWIYEQYF.

In its sample, this clonotype was seen a few times. The J gene is TRBJ1-5, the V gene TRBV19, with D uncertain. The CDR3 consists of 13 residues. Germline CDR1 LNHDA, CDR2 SQIVND (reference sequence). V dropped 7 bases and J dropped 6 bases, with 13 bases sitting between them. In nucleotides, the CDR3 is TGTGCCAGTACCCCACCCAGTCGTCAGCCCCAGCATTTT. Its protein is CASTPPSRQPQHF.

This clonotype occurred a few times. The rearrangement uses TRBV7-9 and TRBJ1-2, with D possibly TRBD1 on 6 matching bases. The CDR3 contains 15 residues. Germline CDR1 is SEHNR and CDR2 is FQNEAQ (reference sequence). The germline V and J ends were trimmed by 1 base and 4 bases, with 13 bases remaining between them. CDR3 residues: CASSLGGGGIYGYTF. The CDR3, as DNA: TGTGCCAGCAGCTTAGGAGGGGGAGGAATCTATGGCTACACCTTC.

This chain connects TRBV7-9 to TRBJ2-3; D perhaps matches TRBD2 (5 bases). This CDR3 spans 14 amino acids. V shed 1 base and J shed 5 bases, with 10 bases lying between them. CDR1 and CDR2 from the germline V gene are SEHNR and FQNEAQ (reference sequence). CDR3 in amino acids: CASSLVGSGDTQYF. The CDR3 coding sequence is TGTGCCAGCAGCTTAGTTGGGAGCGGAGATACGCAGTATTTT. The full variable domain, rest sourced from reference TRBV7-9 and TRBJ2-3, is DTGVSQNPRHKITKRGQNVTFRCDPISEHNRLYWYRQTLGQGPEFLTYFQNEAQLEKSRLLSDRFSAERPKGSFSTLEIQRTEQGDSAMYLCASSLVGSGDTQYFGPGTRLTVL.